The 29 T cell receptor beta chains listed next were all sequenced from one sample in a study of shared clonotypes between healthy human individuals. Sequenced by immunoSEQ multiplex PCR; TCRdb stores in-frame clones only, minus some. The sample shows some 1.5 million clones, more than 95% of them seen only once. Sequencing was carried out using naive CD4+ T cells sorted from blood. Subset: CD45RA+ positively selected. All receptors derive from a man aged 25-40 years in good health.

CDR3 coding DNA: TGTGCCAGCTCGGGAAGTATCTACGAGCAGTACTTC. Translating gives CASSGSIYEQYF. The chain combines TRBV18 with TRBJ2-7; D is ambiguous. Trimming cost V 6 bases and J 3 bases, with 9 bases left between them. The CDR3 runs to 12 residues. Germline lookup yields CDR1 KGHSH and CDR2 LQKENI.

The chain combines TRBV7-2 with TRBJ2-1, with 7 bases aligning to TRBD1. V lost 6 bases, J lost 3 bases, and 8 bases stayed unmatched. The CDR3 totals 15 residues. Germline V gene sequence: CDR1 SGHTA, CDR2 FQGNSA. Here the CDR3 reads CASSTPGQHYNEQFF. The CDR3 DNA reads TGTGCCAGCAGTACTCCGGGACAGCACTACAATGAGCAGTTCTTC.

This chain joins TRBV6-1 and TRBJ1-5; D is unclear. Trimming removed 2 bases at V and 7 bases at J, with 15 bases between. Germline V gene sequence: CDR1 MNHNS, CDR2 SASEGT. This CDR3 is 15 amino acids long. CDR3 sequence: CASSELSGRGQPQHF. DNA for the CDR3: TGTGCCAGCAGTGAACTATCAGGAAGAGGACAGCCCCAGCATTTT.

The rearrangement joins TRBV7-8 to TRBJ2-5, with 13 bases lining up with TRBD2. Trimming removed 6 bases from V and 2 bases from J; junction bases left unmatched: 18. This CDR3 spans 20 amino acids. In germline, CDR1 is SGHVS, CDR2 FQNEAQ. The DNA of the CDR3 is TGTGCCAGCAGTCAGAGCCCACTAGCGGGAGGGCCCTTCCTACAAGAGACCCAGTACTTC. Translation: CASSQSPLAGGPFLQETQYF.

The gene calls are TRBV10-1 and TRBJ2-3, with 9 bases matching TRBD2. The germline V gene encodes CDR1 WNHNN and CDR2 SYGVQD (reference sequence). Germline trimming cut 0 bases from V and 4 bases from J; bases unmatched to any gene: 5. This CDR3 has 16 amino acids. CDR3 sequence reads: CASSESAGGGADTQYF. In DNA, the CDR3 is TGCGCCAGCAGTGAGTCGGCGGGGGGGGGCGCAGATACGCAGTATTTT.

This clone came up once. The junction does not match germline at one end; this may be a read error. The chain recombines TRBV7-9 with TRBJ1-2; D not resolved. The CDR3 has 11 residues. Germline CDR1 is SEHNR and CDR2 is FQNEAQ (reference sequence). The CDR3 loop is CASSLSRTTNF. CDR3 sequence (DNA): TGTGCCAGCAGCTTAAGTAGGACGACTAACTTC.

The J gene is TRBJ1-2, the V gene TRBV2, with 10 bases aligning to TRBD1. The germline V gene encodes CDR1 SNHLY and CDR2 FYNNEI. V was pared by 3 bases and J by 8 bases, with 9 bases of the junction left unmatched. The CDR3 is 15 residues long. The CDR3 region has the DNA TGTGCCAGCAGTGAGCGGGGACAGGGGCTCTCGGGCTACACCTTC. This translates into CASSERGQGLSGYTF.

The DNA of the CDR3 is TGTGCCAGCAGCCAGAAGACATACGAGCAGTACTTC. Amino acid sequence: CASSQKTYEQYF. This chain connects TRBV7-9 to TRBJ2-7; D is undetermined. This CDR3 spans 12 amino acids. Trimming cost V 5 bases and J 4 bases, with 9 bases left between them. Germline V gene lookup returns CDR1 SEHNR and CDR2 FQNEAQ (reference sequence).

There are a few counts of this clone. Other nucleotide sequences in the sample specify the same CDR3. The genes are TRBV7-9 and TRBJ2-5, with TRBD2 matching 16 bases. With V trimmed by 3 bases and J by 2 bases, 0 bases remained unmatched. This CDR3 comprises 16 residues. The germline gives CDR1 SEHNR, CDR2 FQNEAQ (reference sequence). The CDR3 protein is CASSLGLAGGQETQYF. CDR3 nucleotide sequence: TGTGCCAGCAGCTTGGGACTAGCGGGAGGGCAAGAGACCCAGTACTTC.

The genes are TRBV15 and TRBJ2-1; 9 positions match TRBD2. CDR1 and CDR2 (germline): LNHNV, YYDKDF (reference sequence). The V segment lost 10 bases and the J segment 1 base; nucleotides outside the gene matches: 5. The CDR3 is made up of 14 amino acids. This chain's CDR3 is CASAGGPSYNEQFF. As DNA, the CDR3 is TGTGCCAGCGCGGGAGGGCCTTCCTACAATGAGCAGTTCTTC.

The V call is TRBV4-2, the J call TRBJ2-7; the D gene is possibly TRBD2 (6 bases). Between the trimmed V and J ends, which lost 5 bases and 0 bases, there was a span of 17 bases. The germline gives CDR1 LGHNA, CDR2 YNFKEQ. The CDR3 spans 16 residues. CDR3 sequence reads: CASSGGSGTSSYEQYF. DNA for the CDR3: TGTGCCAGCAGCGGGGGGTCCGGTACTAGCTCCTACGAGCAGTACTTC.

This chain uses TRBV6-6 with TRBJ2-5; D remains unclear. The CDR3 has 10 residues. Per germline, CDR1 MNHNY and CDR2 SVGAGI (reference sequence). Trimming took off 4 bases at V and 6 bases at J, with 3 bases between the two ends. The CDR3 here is CASSSKTQYF. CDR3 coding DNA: TGTGCCAGCAGTTCCAAGACCCAGTACTTC.

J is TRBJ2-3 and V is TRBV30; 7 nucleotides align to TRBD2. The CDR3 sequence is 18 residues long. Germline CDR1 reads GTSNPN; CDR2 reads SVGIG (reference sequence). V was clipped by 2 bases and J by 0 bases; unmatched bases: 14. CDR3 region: CAWSNAREPTTSTDTQYF. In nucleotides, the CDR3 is TGTGCCTGGAGTAACGCGCGGGAGCCAACAACTAGCACAGATACGCAGTATTTT.

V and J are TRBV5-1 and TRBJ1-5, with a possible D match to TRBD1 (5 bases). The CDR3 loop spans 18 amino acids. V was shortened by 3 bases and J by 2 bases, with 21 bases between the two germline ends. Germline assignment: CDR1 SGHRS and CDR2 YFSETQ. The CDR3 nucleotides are TGCGCCAGCAGCTCCCGGGGCAACCTGAAAGTGGGCAATCAGCCCCAGCATTTT. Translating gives CASSSRGNLKVGNQPQHF. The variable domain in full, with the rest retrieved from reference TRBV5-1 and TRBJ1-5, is KAGVTQTPRYLIKTRGQQVTLSCSPISGHRSVSWYQQTPGQGLQFLFEYFSETQRNKGNFPGRFSGRQFSNSRSEMNVSTLELGDSALYLCASSSRGNLKVGNQPQHFGDGTRLSIL.

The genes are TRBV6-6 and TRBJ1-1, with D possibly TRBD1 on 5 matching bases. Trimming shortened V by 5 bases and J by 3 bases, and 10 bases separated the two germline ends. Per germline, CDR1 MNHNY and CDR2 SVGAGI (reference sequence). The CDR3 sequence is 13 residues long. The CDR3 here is CASSTGMDTEAFF. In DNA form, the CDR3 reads TGTGCCAGCAGTACAGGTATGGACACTGAAGCTTTCTTT.

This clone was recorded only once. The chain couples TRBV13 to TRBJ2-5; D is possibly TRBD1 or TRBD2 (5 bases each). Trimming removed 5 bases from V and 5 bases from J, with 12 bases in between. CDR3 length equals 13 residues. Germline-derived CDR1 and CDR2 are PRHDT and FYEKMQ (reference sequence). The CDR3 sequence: CASSLGRLETQYF. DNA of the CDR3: TGTGCCAGCAGCCTGGGACGGTTGGAGACCCAGTACTTC.

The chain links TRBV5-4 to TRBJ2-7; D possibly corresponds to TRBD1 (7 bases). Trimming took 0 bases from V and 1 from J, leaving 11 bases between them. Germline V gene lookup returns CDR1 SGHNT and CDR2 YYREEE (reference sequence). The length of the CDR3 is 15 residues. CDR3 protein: CASSLEEGQSYEQYF. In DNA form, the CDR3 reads TGTGCCAGCAGCTTGGAGGAGGGACAGTCCTACGAGCAGTACTTC.

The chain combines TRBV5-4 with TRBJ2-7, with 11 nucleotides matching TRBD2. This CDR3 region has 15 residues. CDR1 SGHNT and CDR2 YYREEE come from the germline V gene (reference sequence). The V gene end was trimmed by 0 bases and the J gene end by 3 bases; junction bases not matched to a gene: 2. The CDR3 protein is CASSLASGRNYEQYF. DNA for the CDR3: TGTGCCAGCAGCTTGGCTAGCGGGAGGAACTACGAGCAGTACTTC.

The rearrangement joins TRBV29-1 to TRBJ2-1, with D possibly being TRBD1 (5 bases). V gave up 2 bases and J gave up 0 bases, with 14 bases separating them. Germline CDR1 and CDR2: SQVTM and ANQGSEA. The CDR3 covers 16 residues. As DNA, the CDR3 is TGCAGCGTTGAAAAGACAGTTCTGAGCTCCTACAATGAGCAGTTCTTC. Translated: CSVEKTVLSSYNEQFF.

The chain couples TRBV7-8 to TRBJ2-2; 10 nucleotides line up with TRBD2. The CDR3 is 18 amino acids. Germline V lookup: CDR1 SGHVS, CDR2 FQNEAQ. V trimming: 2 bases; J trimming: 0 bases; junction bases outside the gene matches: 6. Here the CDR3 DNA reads TGTGCCAGCAGCTTAAAGTGGGGGACTAGCGCGAACACCGGGGAGCTGTTTTTT. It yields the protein CASSLKWGTSANTGELFF. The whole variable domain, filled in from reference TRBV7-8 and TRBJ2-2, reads GAGVSQSPRYKVAKRGQDVALRCDPISGHVSLFWYQQALGQGPEFLTYFQNEAQLDKSGLPSDRFFAERPEGSVSTLKIQRTQQEDSAVYLCASSLKWGTSANTGELFFGEGSRLTVL.

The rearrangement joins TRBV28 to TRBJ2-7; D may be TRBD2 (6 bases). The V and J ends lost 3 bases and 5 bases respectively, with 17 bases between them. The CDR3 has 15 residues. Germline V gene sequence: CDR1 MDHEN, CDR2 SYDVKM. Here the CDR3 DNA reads TGTGCCAGCAGTTTCCGGGACTCGGGGCGGGACGAGCAGTACTTC. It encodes CASSFRDSGRDEQYF.

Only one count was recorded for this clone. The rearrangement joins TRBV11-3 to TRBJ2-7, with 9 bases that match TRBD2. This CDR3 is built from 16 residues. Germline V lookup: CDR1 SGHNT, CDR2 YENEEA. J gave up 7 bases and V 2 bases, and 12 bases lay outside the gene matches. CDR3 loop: CASSLSGTSGSREQYF. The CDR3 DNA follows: TGTGCCAGCAGCTTAAGTGGCACTAGCGGGTCGAGAGAGCAGTACTTC.

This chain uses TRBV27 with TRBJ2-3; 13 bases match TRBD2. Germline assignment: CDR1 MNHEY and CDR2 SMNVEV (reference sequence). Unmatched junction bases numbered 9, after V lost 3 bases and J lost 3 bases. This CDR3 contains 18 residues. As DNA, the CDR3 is TGTGCCAGCAGTTTTAAGGGGACTAGCGGGAAGGGAACAGATACGCAGTATTTT. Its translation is CASSFKGTSGKGTDTQYF.

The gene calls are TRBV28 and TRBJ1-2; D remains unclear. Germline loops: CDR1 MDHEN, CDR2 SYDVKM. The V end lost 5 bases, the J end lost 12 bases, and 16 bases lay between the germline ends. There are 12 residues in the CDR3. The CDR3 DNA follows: TGTGCCAGCAGTCCCCGGCCGGACCAACACACCTTC. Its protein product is CASSPRPDQHTF.

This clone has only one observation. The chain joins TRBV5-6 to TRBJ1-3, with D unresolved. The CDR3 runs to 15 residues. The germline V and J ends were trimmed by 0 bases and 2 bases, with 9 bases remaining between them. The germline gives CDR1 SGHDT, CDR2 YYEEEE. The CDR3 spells CASSLGMGPGNTIYF. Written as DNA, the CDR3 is TGTGCCAGCAGCTTGGGAATGGGCCCTGGAAACACCATATATTTT.

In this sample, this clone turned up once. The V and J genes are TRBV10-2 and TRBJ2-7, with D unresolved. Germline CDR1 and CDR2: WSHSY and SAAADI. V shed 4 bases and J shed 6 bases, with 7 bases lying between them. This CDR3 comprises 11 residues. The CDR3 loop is CASSGNREQYF. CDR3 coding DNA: TGCGCCAGCAGTGGAAACCGCGAGCAGTACTTC.

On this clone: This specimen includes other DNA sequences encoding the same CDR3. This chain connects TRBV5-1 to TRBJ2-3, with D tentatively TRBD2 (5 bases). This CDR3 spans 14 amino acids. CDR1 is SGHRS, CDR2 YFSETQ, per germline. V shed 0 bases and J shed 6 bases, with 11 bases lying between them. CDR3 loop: CASSLAGEGDTQYF. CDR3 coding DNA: TGCGCCAGCAGCTTGGCCGGGGAAGGGGATACGCAGTATTTT.

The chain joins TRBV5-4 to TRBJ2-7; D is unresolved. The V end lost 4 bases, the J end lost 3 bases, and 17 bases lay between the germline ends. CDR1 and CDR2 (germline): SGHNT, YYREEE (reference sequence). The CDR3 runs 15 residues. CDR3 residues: CASSPTALRSYEQYF. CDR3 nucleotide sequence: TGTGCCAGCAGCCCAACTGCGCTAAGGAGCTACGAGCAGTACTTC.

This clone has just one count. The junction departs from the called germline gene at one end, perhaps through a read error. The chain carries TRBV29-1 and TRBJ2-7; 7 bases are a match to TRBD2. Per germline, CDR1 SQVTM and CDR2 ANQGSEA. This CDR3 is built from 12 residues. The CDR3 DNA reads TGCAGCGTCGAAGGACTAGACTACGAGCAGTACTTC. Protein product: CSVEGLDYEQYF.